The rows below give T cell receptor beta chains drawn from one sample of a study of blood T cell repertoires in COVID-19. Method: immunoSEQ multiplex PCR; TCRdb's copy keeps in-frame clones and lacks some. The profile shows some 200,000 clones, around 82% of them singletons. Sequencing was carried out using peripheral blood. The receptor set was obtained from a woman aged 55 to 70 with acute or convalescent COVID-19. The CDR3 runs from the conserved cysteine through the conserved F or W. The order of the fields is clone size, D gene, V gene, J gene, CDR3 protein, CDR3 DNA. The D gene is left open where the match is weak. Rows may omit the clone size; those that give it use once, few, many or a size class.

clone size: NA; D gene: NA; V gene: TRBV7-9; J gene: TRBJ2-1; CDR3 protein: CASSLMAGAYNEQFF; CDR3 DNA: TGTGCCAGCAGCTTAATGGCCGGGGCCTACAATGAGCAGTTCTTC
clone size: NA; D gene: TRBD2; V gene: TRBV5-1; J gene: TRBJ2-5; CDR3 protein: CASFPGLADQETQYF; CDR3 DNA: TGCGCCAGCTTTCCGGGACTAGCGGATCAAGAGACCCAGTACTTC
clone size: few; D gene: TRBD1; V gene: TRBV28; J gene: TRBJ1-1; CDR3 protein: CASATGFTEAFF; CDR3 DNA: TGTGCCAGCGCGACAGGGTTCACTGAAGCTTTCTTT
clone size: few; D gene: NA; V gene: TRBV4-1; J gene: TRBJ2-2; CDR3 protein: CASSLLAGSNTGELFF; CDR3 DNA: TGCGCCAGCAGCCTGCTGGCGGGGTCGAACACCGGGGAGCTGTTTTTT
clone size: NA; D gene: NA; V gene: TRBV9; J gene: TRBJ1-2; CDR3 protein: CASSVDSRDGYTF; CDR3 DNA: TGTGCCAGCAGCGTTGATAGTCGGGATGGCTACACCTTC
clone size: NA; D gene: TRBD1; V gene: TRBV5-4; J gene: TRBJ1-2; CDR3 protein: CASSNPGQGLGYGYTF; CDR3 DNA: TGTGCCAGCAGCAACCCGGGACAGGGCTTGGGCTATGGCTACACCTTC
clone size: NA; D gene: TRBD2; V gene: TRBV3-1/TRBV3-2; J gene: TRBJ2-3; CDR3 protein: CASSRLAGGSTDTQYF; CDR3 DNA: TGTGCCAGCAGCCGATTAGCGGGGGGCAGCACAGATACGCAGTATTTT
clone size: few; D gene: NA; V gene: TRBV3-1/TRBV3-2; J gene: TRBJ1-5; CDR3 protein: CASSGPYSNQPQHF; CDR3 DNA: TGTGCCAGCAGCGGGCCCTATAGCAATCAGCCCCAGCATTTT
clone size: NA; D gene: NA; V gene: TRBV6-2/TRBV6-3; J gene: TRBJ2-7; CDR3 protein: CASSYLPVYEQYF; CDR3 DNA: TGTGCCAGCAGTTACTTGCCAGTGTACGAGCAGTACTTC
clone size: NA; D gene: NA; V gene: TRBV11-1; J gene: TRBJ1-1; CDR3 protein: CASSLHGRLMNTEAFF; CDR3 DNA: TGTGCCAGCAGCTTACACGGGAGATTGATGAACACTGAAGCTTTCTTT
clone size: NA; D gene: NA; V gene: TRBV5-1; J gene: TRBJ2-5; CDR3 protein: CASSLGGPQETQYF; CDR3 DNA: TGCGCCAGCAGCCTCGGGGGACCCCAGGAGACCCAGTACTTC
clone size: NA; D gene: TRBD1; V gene: TRBV10-3; J gene: TRBJ1-3; CDR3 protein: CAISESRGQYSGNTIYF; CDR3 DNA: TGTGCCATCAGTGAGTCGAGGGGACAGTACTCTGGAAACACCATATATTTT
clone size: NA; D gene: NA; V gene: TRBV30; J gene: TRBJ1-1; CDR3 protein: CAWNRVYTEAFF; CDR3 DNA: TGTGCCTGGAACAGGGTTTACACTGAAGCTTTCTTT
clone size: NA; D gene: TRBD1; V gene: TRBV5-1; J gene: TRBJ2-7; CDR3 protein: CASSGSTGGEQYF; CDR3 DNA: TGCGCCAGCAGCGGATCGACAGGGGGGGAGCAGTACTTC
clone size: NA; D gene: NA; V gene: TRBV19; J gene: TRBJ2-2; CDR3 protein: CASSRLAGELFF; CDR3 DNA: TGTGCCAGTAGTAGGCTGGCTGGGGAGCTGTTTTTT
clone size: NA; D gene: NA; V gene: TRBV5-6; J gene: TRBJ1-6; CDR3 protein: CASSWAQVYNSPLHF; CDR3 DNA: TGTGCCAGCAGCTGGGCACAGGTCTATAATTCACCCCTCCACTTT
clone size: NA; D gene: TRBD1; V gene: TRBV18; J gene: TRBJ2-1; CDR3 protein: CASSQGQGSYNEQFF; CDR3 DNA: TGTGCCAGCTCACAGGGACAGGGGTCCTACAATGAGCAGTTCTTC
clone size: NA; D gene: NA; V gene: TRBV19; J gene: TRBJ2-3; CDR3 protein: CASSISTTYRGTDTQYF; CDR3 DNA: TGTGCCAGTAGTATATCGACTACATATCGGGGGACAGATACGCAGTATTTT
clone size: NA; D gene: NA; V gene: TRBV19; J gene: TRBJ1-5; CDR3 protein: CASSDTGNQPQHF; CDR3 DNA: TGTGCCAGTAGTGACACAGGGAATCAGCCCCAGCATTTT
clone size: NA; D gene: TRBD1; V gene: TRBV6-2/TRBV6-3; J gene: TRBJ1-1; CDR3 protein: CASSYRVAGQGAIGNTEAFF; CDR3 DNA: TGTGCCAGCAGTTACAGGGTGGCTGGACAGGGGGCTATTGGGAACACTGAAGCTTTCTTT
clone size: once; D gene: TRBD1; V gene: TRBV6-5; J gene: TRBJ1-5; CDR3 protein: CASDRGGQPQHF; CDR3 DNA: TGTGCCAGCGACAGGGGGGGACAGCCCCAGCATTTT
clone size: NA; D gene: NA; V gene: TRBV6-1; J gene: TRBJ2-2; CDR3 protein: CASSESGAGASSTGELFF; CDR3 DNA: TGTGCCAGCAGTGAATCGGGTGCGGGGGCATCGAGCACCGGGGAGCTGTTTTTT
clone size: NA; D gene: TRBD2; V gene: TRBV19; J gene: TRBJ2-1; CDR3 protein: CASIDGSGGRNEQFF; CDR3 DNA: TGTGCCAGTATCGATGGGTCGGGGGGTCGGAATGAGCAGTTCTTC
clone size: NA; D gene: NA; V gene: TRBV30; J gene: TRBJ1-1; CDR3 protein: CAWSVLQHYEAFF; CDR3 DNA: TGTGCCTGGAGTGTATTACAGCATTATGAAGCTTTCTTT
clone size: NA; D gene: TRBD1; V gene: TRBV5-6; J gene: TRBJ1-2; CDR3 protein: CASSLEGQGAYGYTF; CDR3 DNA: TGTGCCAGCAGCTTGGAAGGACAGGGAGCCTATGGCTACACCTTC
clone size: NA; D gene: NA; V gene: TRBV2; J gene: TRBJ1-3; CDR3 protein: CASSEGGVGNTIYF; CDR3 DNA: TGTGCCAGCAGTGAGGGGGGTGTTGGAAACACCATATATTTT
clone size: NA; D gene: TRBD1; V gene: TRBV5-1; J gene: TRBJ2-2; CDR3 protein: CASSPGQGGDTGELFF; CDR3 DNA: TGCGCCAGCAGTCCCGGACAGGGGGGTGACACCGGGGAGCTGTTTTTT